Listed below are T cell receptor beta chains from one sample, sequenced in a study of T cells after somatic rescue of genetic block. The data were produced by immunoSEQ multiplex PCR, yet TCRdb's version contains in-frame clones alone and is incomplete. The sample shows tens of thousands of clones, about nine tenths of them seen only once. The sample comprised peripheral blood mononuclear cells (PBMCs). These receptors all stem from a man aged 40-49 years. Each CDR3 is given without its conserved first and last residue. Size is stated for part of the rows, as once, few or many counts, or as a class when the clone is expanded.

once	TRBJ1-1	TRBV27	ANLRPKGLYNTEAF
.	TRBJ1-2	TRBV2	ASSEVPRYGYT
.	TRBJ1-2	TRBV14	ASSQIGRGYLAYGYT
.	TRBJ2-6	TRBV28	ASSPGLRSGANVLT
.	TRBJ1-1	TRBV6-1	ASRHRGRLGEAF
.	TRBJ2-5	TRBV2	ASSGTDQETQY
.	TRBJ2-5	TRBV2	ASRLEETQY
.	TRBJ1-4	TRBV6-1	ASKHRDLREKLF
.	TRBJ1-1	TRBV2	ASSEMGGGRNTEAF
.	TRBJ1-1	TRBV29-1	SVEPGGKYEAF
.	TRBJ2-7	TRBV7-2	ASSPSVFGSYEQY
.	TRBJ2-2	TRBV11-2	ASSSNRGANTGELF
.	TRBJ1-5	TRBV5-6	ASSLGNGEPQH
.	TRBJ2-1	TRBV9	ASSVGPSGYNEQF
once	TRBJ1-6	TRBV27	ASKNNRENYSPLH
few	TRBJ2-2	TRBV2	ASSESGGAFGELF
.	TRBJ1-5	TRBV6-1	AGSPGRNQPQH
.	TRBJ2-1	TRBV25-1	ASSANSGRADNEQF
.	TRBJ1-5	TRBV18	ASSLGTGSKPQH
once	TRBJ2-2	TRBV11-3	ASSGPSGNTGELF
.	TRBJ2-5	TRBV7-8	ASSFRQQETQY
few	TRBJ2-3	TRBV6-1	ASSELRTGVTDTQY